Listed below are T cell receptor beta chains from one sample, sequenced in a study of blood T cell repertoires in COVID-19. Method: immunoSEQ multiplex PCR; TCRdb's copy keeps in-frame clones and lacks some. The repertoire holds hundreds of thousands of clones, with around nine tenths as singletons. The sequencing input was peripheral blood. These receptors were taken from a woman in her late teens or twenties who had recovered from COVID-19. CDR3s include the opening cysteine and the closing phenylalanine or tryptophan.

v_call: TRBV19
j_call: TRBJ2-1
cdr3_aa: CASMGAGIVVGEQFF

v_call: TRBV27
j_call: TRBJ1-1
cdr3_aa: CASSLKRTGEAFF

v_call: TRBV11-2
j_call: TRBJ1-1
cdr3_aa: CASSFRDRNTEAFF

v_call: TRBV11-3
j_call: TRBJ2-1
cdr3_aa: CASSLAGSSYNEQFF

v_call: TRBV5-1
j_call: TRBJ2-2
cdr3_aa: CASSFQITGELFF

v_call: TRBV2
j_call: TRBJ2-5
cdr3_aa: CASRDRGRETQYF

v_call: TRBV20-1
j_call: TRBJ1-1
cdr3_aa: CSADRGAEAFF

v_call: TRBV5-1
j_call: TRBJ2-3
cdr3_aa: CASSYSGSWADTQYF

v_call: TRBV6-5
j_call: TRBJ2-1
cdr3_aa: CASRGQGAFNEQFF

v_call: TRBV19
j_call: TRBJ2-3
cdr3_aa: CASRDTGPRFLPHTQYF

v_call: TRBV5-1
j_call: TRBJ2-3
cdr3_aa: CASSLTAALGTDTQYF

v_call: TRBV7-9
j_call: TRBJ2-2
cdr3_aa: CASSLGLAGTGELFF

v_call: TRBV3-1/TRBV3-2
j_call: TRBJ1-6
cdr3_aa: CASSPRTGNSPLHF

v_call: TRBV11-2
j_call: TRBJ1-4
cdr3_aa: CASSLVGGFGSEKLFF

v_call: TRBV11-2
j_call: TRBJ1-2
cdr3_aa: CASSLEAGPGYGYTF

v_call: TRBV20-1
j_call: TRBJ2-3
cdr3_aa: CSASVGTGVADTQYF

v_call: TRBV18
j_call: TRBJ2-1
cdr3_aa: CASSPAGSNNEQFF

v_call: TRBV5-1
j_call: TRBJ1-1
cdr3_aa: CASSFSGGTEAFF